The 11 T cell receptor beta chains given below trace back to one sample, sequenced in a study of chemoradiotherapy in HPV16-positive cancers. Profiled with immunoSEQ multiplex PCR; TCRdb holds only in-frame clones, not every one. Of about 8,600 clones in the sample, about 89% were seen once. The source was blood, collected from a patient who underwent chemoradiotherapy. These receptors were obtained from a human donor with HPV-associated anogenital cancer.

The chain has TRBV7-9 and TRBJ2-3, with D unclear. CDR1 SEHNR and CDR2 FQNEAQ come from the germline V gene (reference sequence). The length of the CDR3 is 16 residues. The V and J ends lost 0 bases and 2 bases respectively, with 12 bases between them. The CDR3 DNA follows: TGTGCCAGCAGCTTAGCCAGACTCCAAACCACAGATACGCAGTATTTT. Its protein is CASSLARLQTTDTQYF.

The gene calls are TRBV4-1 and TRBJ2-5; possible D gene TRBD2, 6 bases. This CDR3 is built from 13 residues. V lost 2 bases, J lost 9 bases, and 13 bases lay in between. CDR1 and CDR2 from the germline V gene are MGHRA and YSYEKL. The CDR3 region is CASSQFWAGPQYF. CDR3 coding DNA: TGCGCCAGCAGCCAATTTTGGGCGGGGCCCCAGTACTTC.

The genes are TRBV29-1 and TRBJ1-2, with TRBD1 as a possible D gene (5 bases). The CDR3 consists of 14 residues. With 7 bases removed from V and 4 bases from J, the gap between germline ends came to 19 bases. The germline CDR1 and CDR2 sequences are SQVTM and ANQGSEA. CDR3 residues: CSATGGDVSYGYTF. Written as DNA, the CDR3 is TGCAGCGCCACGGGGGGGGACGTCAGCTATGGCTACACCTTC.

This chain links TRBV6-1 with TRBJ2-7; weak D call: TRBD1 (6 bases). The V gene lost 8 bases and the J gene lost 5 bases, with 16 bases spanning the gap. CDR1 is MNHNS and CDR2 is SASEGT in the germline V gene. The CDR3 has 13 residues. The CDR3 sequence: CASEIQGLNEQYF. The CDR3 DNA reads TGTGCCAGCGAGATTCAGGGGTTGAACGAGCAGTACTTC.

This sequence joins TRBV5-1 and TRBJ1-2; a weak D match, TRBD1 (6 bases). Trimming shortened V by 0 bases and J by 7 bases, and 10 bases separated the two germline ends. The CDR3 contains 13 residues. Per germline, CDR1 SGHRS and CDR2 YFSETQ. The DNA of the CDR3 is TGCGCCAGCAGCTTGGGGGGGCTCAGTGGCTACACCTTC. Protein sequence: CASSLGGLSGYTF.

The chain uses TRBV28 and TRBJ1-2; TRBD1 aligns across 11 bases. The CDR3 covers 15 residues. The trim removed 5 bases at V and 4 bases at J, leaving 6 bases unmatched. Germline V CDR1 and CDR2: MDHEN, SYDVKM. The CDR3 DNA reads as TGTGCCAGCAGTACCGGACAGGGGGCGGTCTATGGCTACACCTTC. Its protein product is CASSTGQGAVYGYTF.

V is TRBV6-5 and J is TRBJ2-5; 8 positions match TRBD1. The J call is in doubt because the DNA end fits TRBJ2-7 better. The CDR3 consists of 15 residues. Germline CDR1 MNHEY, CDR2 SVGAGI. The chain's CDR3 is CASSYYAGQDYEQYF. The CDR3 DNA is TGTGCCAGCAGTTACTATGCGGGACAGGACTACGAGCAGTACTTC.

The CDR3 DNA reads TGTGCCAGCAGCTTAGATCAGGGTAGGAACACTGAAGCTTTCTTT. Translated: CASSLDQGRNTEAFF. This chain links TRBV11-2 with TRBJ1-1; weak D call: TRBD1 (5 bases). CDR1 and CDR2 (germline): SGHAT, FQNNGV. The CDR3 is made up of 15 amino acids. Trimming took off 0 bases at V and 1 base at J, with 9 bases between the two ends. Using reference TRBV11-2 and TRBJ1-1 for the parts outside the CDR3, the full variable domain is EAGVAQSPRYKIIEKRQSVAFWCNPISGHATLYWYQQILGQGPKLLIQFQNNGVVDDSQLPKDRFSAERLKGVDSTLKIQPAKLEDSAVYLCASSLDQGRNTEAFFGQGTRLTVV.

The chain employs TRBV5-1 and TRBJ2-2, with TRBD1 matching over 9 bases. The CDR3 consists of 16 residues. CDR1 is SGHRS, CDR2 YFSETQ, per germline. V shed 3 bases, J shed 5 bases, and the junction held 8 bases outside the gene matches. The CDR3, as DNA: TGCGCCAGCAGCTCTACAGGGGGCAGAAGAACCGGGGAGCTGTTTTTT. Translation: CASSSTGGRRTGELFF.

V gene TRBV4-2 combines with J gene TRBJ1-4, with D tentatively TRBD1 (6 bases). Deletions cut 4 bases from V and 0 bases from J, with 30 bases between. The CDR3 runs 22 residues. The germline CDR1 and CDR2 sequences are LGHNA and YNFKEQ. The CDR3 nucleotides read TGTGCCAGCAGCCTTGGACAGTTGGGGGACTTGCTCTCTTCAACAACTAATGAAAAACTGTTTTTT. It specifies CASSLGQLGDLLSSTTNEKLFF.

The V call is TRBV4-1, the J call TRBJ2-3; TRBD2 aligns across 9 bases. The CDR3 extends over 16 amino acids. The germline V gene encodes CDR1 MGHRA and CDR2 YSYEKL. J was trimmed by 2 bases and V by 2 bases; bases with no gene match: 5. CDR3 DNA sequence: TGCGCCAGCAGCCAATCGACTAGCGGATTCACAGATACGCAGTATTTT. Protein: CASSQSTSGFTDTQYF.